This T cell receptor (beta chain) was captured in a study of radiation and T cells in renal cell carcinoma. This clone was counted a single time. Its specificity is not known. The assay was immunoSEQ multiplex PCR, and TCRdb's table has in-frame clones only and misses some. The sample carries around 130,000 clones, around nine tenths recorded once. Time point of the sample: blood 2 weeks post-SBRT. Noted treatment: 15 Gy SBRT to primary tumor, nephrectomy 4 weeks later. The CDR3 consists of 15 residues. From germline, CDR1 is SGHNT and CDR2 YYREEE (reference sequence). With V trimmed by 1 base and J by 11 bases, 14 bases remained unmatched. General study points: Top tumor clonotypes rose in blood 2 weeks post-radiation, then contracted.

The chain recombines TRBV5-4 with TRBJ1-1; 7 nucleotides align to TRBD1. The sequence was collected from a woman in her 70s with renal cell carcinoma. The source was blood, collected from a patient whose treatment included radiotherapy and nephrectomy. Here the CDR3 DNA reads TGTGCCAGCAGCTTGAAGCTAGTTGGGACAGACACGGCTTTCTTT. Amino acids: CASSLKLVGTDTAFF.